The clone carrying this T cell receptor beta chain has ten or more counts. The CDR3 covers 15 residues. CDR1 and CDR2 from the germline V gene are MDHEN and SYDVKM. V lost 7 bases and J lost 1; bases outside the gene matches: 7. It was RNA transcripts that yielded the amplified TCR beta CDR3 regions. When the TCR CDR3 underwent first-round RT-PCR, the HTBI primer set was used. TCRdb used MiXCR to reprocess the multiplex PCR reads, holding one entry per CDR3 protein. The table has approximately 640,000 distinct CDR3 sequences, around 15% seen once; the top ten hold roughly a sixth. The study defined stable Graves' hyperthyroidism as no ophthalmopathy progression within 18 months. These data originate in a study of T cells in Graves' hyperthyroidism and ophthalmopathy.

This TCR derives from a man aged 45-65 years with Graves' hyperthyroidism. Sequenced input: blood. The chain uses TRBV28 and TRBJ2-5; 9 bases map to TRBD2. CDR3 DNA: TGTGCCAGCACTACCTTGACTAGCGGCCAAGAGACCCAGTACTTC. Its protein is CASTTLTSGQETQYF.